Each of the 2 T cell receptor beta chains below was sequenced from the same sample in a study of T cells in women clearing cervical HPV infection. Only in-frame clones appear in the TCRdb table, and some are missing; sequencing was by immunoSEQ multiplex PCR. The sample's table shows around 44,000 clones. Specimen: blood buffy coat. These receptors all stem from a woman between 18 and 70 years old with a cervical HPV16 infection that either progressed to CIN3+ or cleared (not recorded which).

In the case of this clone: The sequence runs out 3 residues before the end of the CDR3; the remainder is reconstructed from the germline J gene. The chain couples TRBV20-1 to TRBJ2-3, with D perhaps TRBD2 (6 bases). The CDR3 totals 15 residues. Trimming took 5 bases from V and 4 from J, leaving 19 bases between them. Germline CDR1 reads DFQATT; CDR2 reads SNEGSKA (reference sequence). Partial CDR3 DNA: TGCAGTGCTGGCCCGGCCGGGAGCGGCCCAGATACG. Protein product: CSAGPAGSGPDT. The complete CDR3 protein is CSAGPAGSGPDTQYF.

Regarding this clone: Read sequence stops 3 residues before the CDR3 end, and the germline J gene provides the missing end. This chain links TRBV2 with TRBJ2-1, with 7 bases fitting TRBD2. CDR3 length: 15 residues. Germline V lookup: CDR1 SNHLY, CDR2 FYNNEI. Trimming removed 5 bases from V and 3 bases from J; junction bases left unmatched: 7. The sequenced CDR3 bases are TGTGCCAGCAGTCCTAGCGGCGACTACTACAATGAG. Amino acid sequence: CASSPSGDYYNE. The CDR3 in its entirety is CASSPSGDYYNEQFF.